Reported below is one T cell receptor beta chain. Only in-frame clones appear in the TCRdb table, and some are missing; sequencing was by immunoSEQ multiplex PCR. This table holds 80,000 to 100,000 clones, 90% to 97% found once. This CDR3 comprises 15 residues. CDR1 is KGHSH and CDR2 is LQKENI in the germline V gene. Trimming at V came to 5 bases and at J to 4 bases, leaving 7 bases not matched to a gene. These data are taken from a study of technical replicates of blood from a handful of donors. Sequenced input: T cells isolated from PBMCs. The chain combines TRBV18 with TRBJ2-5, with TRBD1 matching 10 bases. The origin of this receptor is a human donor in good health. Here the CDR3 reads CASSTGQGSRETQYF. The CDR3 DNA reads TGTGCCAGCTCAACGGGACAGGGGTCACGAGAGACCCAGTACTTC.